This T cell receptor beta chain was sequenced in a study of T-cell memory formation after mild COVID-19. Study in general: TCR clusters were mostly confined to one donor each.

Turning to this clonotype: Its antigen is not known.

TCRdb re-called the 5' RACE reads with MiXCR, one entry per CDR3 protein. In the table there are around 370,000 distinct CDR3 sequences, 20% to 25% of which are singletons. The study's findings and limits: Pre-infection memory already had some responding clones, implying cross-reactive memory joined. In second-wave clones peaking day 37, SARS-CoV-2 specificity remained unconfirmed.

The CDR3 length is 15 residues. J lost 0 bases, V lost 5 bases, and 2 bases had no gene match. Sequencing was done on a sample of PBMCs or a T cell subset sorted from them (not recorded which). The TCR was taken from an adult woman who had mild COVID-19 (a few samples of this study predate the infection). Cell type and time point are not known. The V gene is TRBV12-3 or TRBV12-4, the J gene TRBJ2-7; 12 positions match TRBD2. The CDR3 DNA reads TGTGCCAGCAGTCGGACTAGCGGGATCTCCTACGAGCAGTACTTC. It specifies CASSRTSGISYEQYF.